These T cell receptor beta chains were read from a single sample in a study of blood T cell repertoires in COVID-19. The assay was immunoSEQ multiplex PCR, and TCRdb's table has in-frame clones only and misses some. This table has 200,000 to 300,000 clones, 70% to 90% appearing once. Sequencing was carried out using peripheral blood. These receptors all come from a human donor in a cohort sampled during active COVID-19. The CDR3 runs from the conserved cysteine through the conserved F or W. Each record gives: D gene, J gene, V gene, clone size, CDR3 DNA, CDR3 protein. The D gene is left open where the match is weak. The size of a clone is reported for some rows only, either as once, few or many, or as a class for expanded clones.

TRBD1 | TRBJ2-2 | TRBV7-2 | - | TGTGCCAGCAGCTCCAAAACAGGGGTAAACACCGGGGAGCTGTTTTTT | CASSSKTGVNTGELFF
- | TRBJ1-6 | TRBV7-2 | - | TGTGCCAGCAGCTTAGGAGGGTTTGGTTCACCCCTCCACTTT | CASSLGGFGSPLHF
TRBD2 | TRBJ2-7 | TRBV18 | - | TGTGCCAGCTCACCACCCAGCGGGGCATACGAGCAGTACTTC | CASSPPSGAYEQYF
- | TRBJ2-7 | TRBV25-1 | - | TGTGCCAGCAGTACAGGGAGAGGCCACGAGCAGTACTTC | CASSTGRGHEQYF
TRBD1 | TRBJ2-6 | TRBV19 | few | TGTGCCAGTAGTACGAACGGACAGGGAGGGGCCAACGTCCTGACTTTC | CASSTNGQGGANVLTF
TRBD2 | TRBJ2-6 | TRBV4-3 | - | TGCGCCAGCAGCCGAGGACTAGCGGACTCTGGGGCCAACGTCCTGACTTTC | CASSRGLADSGANVLTF
- | TRBJ2-7 | TRBV7-2 | - | TGTGCCAGCAGCCATCGATCGGACACAGCCTACGAGCAGTACTTC | CASSHRSDTAYEQYF
- | TRBJ2-3 | TRBV4-2 | once | TGTGCCAGCAGCCAAGAGGAGCGGATCACTAGCACAGATACGCAGTATTTT | CASSQEERITSTDTQYF
TRBD1 | TRBJ2-7 | TRBV9 | - | TGTGCCAGCAGCGCCGGGACAGGGCCCTACGAGCAGTACTTC | CASSAGTGPYEQYF
- | TRBJ2-4 | TRBV30 | once | TGTGCCTGGACAGGGAACAAAAACATTCAGTACTTC | CAWTGNKNIQYF
- | TRBJ2-7 | TRBV6-2/TRBV6-3 | - | TGTGCCAGCAGTTACTCGGTGGGGGAGGCCCACGAGCAGTACTTC | CASSYSVGEAHEQYF
- | TRBJ1-1 | TRBV7-2 | - | TGTGCCAGCAGCTTAGCCAGTATGAACACTGAAGCTTTCTTT | CASSLASMNTEAFF
TRBD2 | TRBJ2-3 | TRBV4-3 | - | TGCGCCAGCAGCCAAGAGGGACTAGCGACCTATACGCAGTATTTT | CASSQEGLATYTQYF
TRBD1 | TRBJ2-7 | TRBV6-5 | - | TGTGCCAGCTGCAACAGGGGGGCAAACCGCTACGAGCAGTACTTC | CASCNRGANRYEQYF
- | TRBJ1-2 | TRBV20-1 | - | TGCAGTGCTAGTCGAGGGATTCAAGATGGCTACACCTTC | CSASRGIQDGYTF
- | TRBJ2-7 | TRBV6-1 | - | TGTGCCAGCAGAGAAGCGGGCTACTACGAGCAGTACTTC | CASREAGYYEQYF
TRBD1 | TRBJ2-7 | TRBV27 | - | TGTGCCAGCAGTGAGACAGGGTACGAGCAGTACTTC | CASSETGYEQYF
TRBD1 | TRBJ1-5 | TRBV7-8 | - | TGTGCCAGCAGCTTAGAGGGACAGACTCTGGGACAGCCCCAGCATTTT | CASSLEGQTLGQPQHF